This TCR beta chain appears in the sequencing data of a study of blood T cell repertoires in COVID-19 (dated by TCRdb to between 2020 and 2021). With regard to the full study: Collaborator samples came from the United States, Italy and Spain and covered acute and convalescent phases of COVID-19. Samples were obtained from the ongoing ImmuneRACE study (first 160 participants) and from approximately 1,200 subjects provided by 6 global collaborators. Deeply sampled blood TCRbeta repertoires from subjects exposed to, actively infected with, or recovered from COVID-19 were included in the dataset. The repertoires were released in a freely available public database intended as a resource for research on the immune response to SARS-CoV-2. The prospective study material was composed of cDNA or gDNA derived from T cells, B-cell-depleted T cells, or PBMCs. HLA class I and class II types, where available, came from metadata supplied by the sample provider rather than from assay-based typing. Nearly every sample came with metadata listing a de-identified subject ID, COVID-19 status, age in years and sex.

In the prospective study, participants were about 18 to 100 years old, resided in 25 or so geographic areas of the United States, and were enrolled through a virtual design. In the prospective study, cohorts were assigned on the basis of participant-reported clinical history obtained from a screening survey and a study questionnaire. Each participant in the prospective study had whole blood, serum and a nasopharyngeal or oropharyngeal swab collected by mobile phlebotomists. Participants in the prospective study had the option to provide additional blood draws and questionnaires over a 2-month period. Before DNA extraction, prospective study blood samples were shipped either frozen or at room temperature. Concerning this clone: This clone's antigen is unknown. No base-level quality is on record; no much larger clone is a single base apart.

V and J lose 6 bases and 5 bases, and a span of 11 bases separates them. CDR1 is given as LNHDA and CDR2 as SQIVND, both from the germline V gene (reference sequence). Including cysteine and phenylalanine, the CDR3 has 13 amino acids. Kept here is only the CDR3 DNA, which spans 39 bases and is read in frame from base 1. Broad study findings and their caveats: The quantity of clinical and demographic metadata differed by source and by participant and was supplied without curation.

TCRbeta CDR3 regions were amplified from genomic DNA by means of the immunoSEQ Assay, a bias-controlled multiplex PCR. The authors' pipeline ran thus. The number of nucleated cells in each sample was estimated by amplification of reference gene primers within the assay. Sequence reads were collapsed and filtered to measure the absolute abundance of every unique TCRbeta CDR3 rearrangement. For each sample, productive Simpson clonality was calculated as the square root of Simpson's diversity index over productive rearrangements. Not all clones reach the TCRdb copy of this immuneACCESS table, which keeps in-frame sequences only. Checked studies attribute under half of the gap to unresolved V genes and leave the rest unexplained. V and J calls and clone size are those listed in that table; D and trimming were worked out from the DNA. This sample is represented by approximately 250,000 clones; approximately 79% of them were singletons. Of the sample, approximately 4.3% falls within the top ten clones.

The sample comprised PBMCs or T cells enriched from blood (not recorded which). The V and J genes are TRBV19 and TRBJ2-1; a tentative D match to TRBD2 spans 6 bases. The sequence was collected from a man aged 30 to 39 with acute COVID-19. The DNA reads TGTGCCAGTAGCAGAGGAGGGGACAATGAGCAGTTCTTC. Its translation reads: CASSRGGDNEQFF.